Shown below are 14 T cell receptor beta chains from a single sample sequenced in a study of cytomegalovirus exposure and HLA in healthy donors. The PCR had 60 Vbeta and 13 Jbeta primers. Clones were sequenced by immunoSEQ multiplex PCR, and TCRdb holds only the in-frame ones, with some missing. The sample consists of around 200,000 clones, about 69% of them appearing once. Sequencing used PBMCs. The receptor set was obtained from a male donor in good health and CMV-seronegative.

In DNA form, the CDR3 reads TGTGCCAGCAGATCCGGGACTCAACCCCTCCACTTT. The encoded protein is CASRSGTQPLHF. The chain recombines TRBV6-6 with TRBJ1-6; D possibly corresponds to TRBD1 (5 bases). This CDR3 contains 12 residues. The germline V gene encodes CDR1 MNHNY and CDR2 SVGAGI (reference sequence). V was pared by 6 bases and J by 12 bases, with 12 bases between.

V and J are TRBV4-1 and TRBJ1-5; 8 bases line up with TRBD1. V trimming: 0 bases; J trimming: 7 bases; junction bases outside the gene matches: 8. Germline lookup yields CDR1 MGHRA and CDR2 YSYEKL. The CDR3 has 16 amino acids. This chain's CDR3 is CASSQDPQGGDQPQHF. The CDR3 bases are TGCGCCAGCAGCCAAGATCCACAGGGGGGGGACCAGCCCCAGCATTTT.

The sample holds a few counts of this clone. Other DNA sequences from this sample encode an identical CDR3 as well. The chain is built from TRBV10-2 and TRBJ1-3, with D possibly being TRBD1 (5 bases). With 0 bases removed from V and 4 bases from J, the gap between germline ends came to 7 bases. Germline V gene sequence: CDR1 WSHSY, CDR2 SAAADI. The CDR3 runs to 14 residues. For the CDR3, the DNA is TGCGCCAGCAGTGAGTCAAGGGGAGGAAACACCATATATTTT. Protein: CASSESRGGNTIYF.

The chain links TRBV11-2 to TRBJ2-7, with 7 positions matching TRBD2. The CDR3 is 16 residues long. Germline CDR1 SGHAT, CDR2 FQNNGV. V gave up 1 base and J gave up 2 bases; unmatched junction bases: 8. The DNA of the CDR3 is TGTGCCAGCAGCTTAGTCCCCAGGACTAGGACCTACGAGCAGTACTTC. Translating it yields CASSLVPRTRTYEQYF.

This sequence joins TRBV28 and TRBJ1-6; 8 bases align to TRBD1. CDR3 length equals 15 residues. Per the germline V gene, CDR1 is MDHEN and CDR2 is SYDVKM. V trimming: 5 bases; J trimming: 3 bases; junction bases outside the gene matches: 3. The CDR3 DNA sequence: TGTGCCAGCAGTCGACAGGGGATCTATAATTCACCCCTCCACTTT. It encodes CASSRQGIYNSPLHF.

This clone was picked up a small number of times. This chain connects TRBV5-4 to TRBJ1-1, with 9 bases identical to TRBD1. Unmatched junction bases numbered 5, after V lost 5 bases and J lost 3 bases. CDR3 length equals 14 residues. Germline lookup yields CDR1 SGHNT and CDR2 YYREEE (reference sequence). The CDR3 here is CASRFRDRDTEAFF. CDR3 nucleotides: TGTGCCAGCAGATTCCGGGACAGGGACACTGAAGCTTTCTTT.

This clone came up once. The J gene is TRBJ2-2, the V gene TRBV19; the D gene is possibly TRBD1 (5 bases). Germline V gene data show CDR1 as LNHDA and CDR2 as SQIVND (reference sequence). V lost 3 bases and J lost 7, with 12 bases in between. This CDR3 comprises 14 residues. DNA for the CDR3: TGTGCCAGTAGTATTGCAGGGTTCATCGGGGAGCTGTTTTTT. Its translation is CASSIAGFIGELFF.

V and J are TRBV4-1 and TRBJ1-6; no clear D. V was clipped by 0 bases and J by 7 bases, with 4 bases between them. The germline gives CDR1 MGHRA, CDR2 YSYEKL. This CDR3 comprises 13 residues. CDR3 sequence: CASSQDLNSPLHF. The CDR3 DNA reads TGCGCCAGCAGCCAAGATCTGAATTCACCCCTCCACTTT.

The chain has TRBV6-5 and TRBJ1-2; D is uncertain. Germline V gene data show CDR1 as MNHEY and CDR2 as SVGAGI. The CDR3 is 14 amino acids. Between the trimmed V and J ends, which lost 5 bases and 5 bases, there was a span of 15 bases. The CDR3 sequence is CASSGSGSGYGYTF. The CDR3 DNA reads TGTGCCAGCAGTGGGTCAGGATCTGGGTATGGCTACACCTTC.

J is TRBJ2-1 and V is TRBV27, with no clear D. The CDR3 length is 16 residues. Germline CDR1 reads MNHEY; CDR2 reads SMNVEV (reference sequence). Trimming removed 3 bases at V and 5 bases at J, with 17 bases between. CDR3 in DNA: TGTGCCAGCAGTTTCCCTCCAGGTGACCTGAACAATGAGCAGTTCTTC. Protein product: CASSFPPGDLNNEQFF.

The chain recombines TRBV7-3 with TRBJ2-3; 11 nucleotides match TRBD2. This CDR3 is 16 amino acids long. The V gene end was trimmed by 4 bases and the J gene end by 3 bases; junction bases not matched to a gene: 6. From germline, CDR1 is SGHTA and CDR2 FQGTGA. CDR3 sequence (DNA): TGTGCCAGCAGCTCCGGGGTAGCGGGGGGGACAGATACGCAGTATTTT. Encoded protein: CASSSGVAGGTDTQYF.

The CDR3 loop reads CASSQLAGDLNEQFF. The DNA of the CDR3 is TGTGCCAGCAGTCAACTAGCGGGAGACTTAAATGAGCAGTTCTTC. The J gene is TRBJ2-1, the V gene TRBV6-4; TRBD2 matches at 11 bases. Germline lookup yields CDR1 MRHNA and CDR2 SNTAGT. V shed 5 bases and J 7 bases; nucleotides not matched to a gene: 7. This CDR3 has 15 residues.

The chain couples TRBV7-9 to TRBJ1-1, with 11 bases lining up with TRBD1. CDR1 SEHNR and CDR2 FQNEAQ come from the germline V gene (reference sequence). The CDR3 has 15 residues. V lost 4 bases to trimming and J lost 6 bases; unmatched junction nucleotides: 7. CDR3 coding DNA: TGTGCCAGCAGCTCCAGGACAGGGGGCAGGTCTGAAGCTTTCTTT. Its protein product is CASSSRTGGRSEAFF. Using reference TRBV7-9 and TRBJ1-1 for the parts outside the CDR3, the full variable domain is DTGVSQNPRHKITKRGQNVTFRCDPISEHNRLYWYRQTLGQGPEFLTYFQNEAQLEKSRLLSDRFSAERPKGSFSTLEIQRTEQGDSAMYLCASSSRTGGRSEAFFGQGTRLTVV.

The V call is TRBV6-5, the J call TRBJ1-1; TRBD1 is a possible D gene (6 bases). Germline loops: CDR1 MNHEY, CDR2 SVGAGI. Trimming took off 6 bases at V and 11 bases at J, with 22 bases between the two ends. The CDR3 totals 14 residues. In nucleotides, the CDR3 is TGTGCCAGCAGCGCCAACGACAATACAGGGTACGCTTTCTTT. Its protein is CASSANDNTGYAFF.